The 7 T cell receptor beta chains reported below all come from one sample, sequenced in a study of T cells in Graves' hyperthyroidism and ophthalmopathy. What was amplified from RNA transcripts were TCR beta CDR3 regions. A set of HTBI primers served as the primers for a first-round RT-PCR of the TCR CDR3. Each CDR3 protein gets one entry after TCRdb re-called the multiplex PCR reads with MiXCR. This sample has a few hundred thousand distinct CDR3 sequences; around 16% occur once, and the top ten carry about 3.5%. The specimen sequenced was blood. Receptors originate from a woman aged 40 to 55 with Graves' ophthalmopathy.

This clonotype was picked up many times. The chain has TRBV6-5 and TRBJ2-3; TRBD2 agrees at 11 bases. The CDR3 has 20 residues. V shed 1 base and J 5 bases; nucleotides not matched to a gene: 17. Germline loops: CDR1 MNHEY, CDR2 SVGAGI. The CDR3 loop is CASSYWTIKRLSGGEDTQYF. In DNA, the CDR3 is TGTGCCAGCAGTTACTGGACCATCAAACGCCTTAGCGGGGGGGAAGATACGCAGTATTTT.

This clonotype has just a few counts. The gene calls are TRBV7-9 and TRBJ1-1; tentatively, D is TRBD1 (5 bases). V was pared by 4 bases and J by 8 bases, with 17 bases between. There are 14 residues in the CDR3. CDR1 and CDR2 (germline): SEHNR, FQNEAQ (reference sequence). Written as DNA, the CDR3 is TGTGCCAGCAGCTCCTCGGGGGGGAAAAGGGAAGCTTTCTTT. It yields the protein CASSSSGGKREAFF.

The V call is TRBV18, the J call TRBJ1-1; 9 bases match TRBD1. The CDR3 consists of 18 residues. The ends lost 5 bases at V and 1 base at J; junction bases unmatched: 14. Germline V gives CDR1 KGHSH, CDR2 LQKENI. In DNA form, the CDR3 reads TGTGCCAGCTCATTCATGCCCGACAGGGGGGCTCAGAACACTGAAGCTTTCTTT. It specifies CASSFMPDRGAQNTEAFF.

There are many counts of this clonotype. The rearrangement uses TRBV20-1 and TRBJ2-1, with a weak D call TRBD2 (6 bases). The V and J ends lost 4 bases and 3 bases respectively, with 16 bases between them. The germline V gene encodes CDR1 DFQATT and CDR2 SNEGSKA (reference sequence). The CDR3 contains 15 residues. Here the CDR3 reads CSAIPLATYYNEQFF. DNA for the CDR3: TGCAGTGCTATCCCTCTAGCGACATACTACAATGAGCAGTTCTTC.

This chain uses TRBV3-1 with TRBJ2-5; TRBD1 matches at 9 bases. V lost 2 bases, J lost 0 bases, and 4 bases stayed unmatched. Germline V gene sequence: CDR1 LGHDT, CDR2 YNNKEL (reference sequence). The CDR3 consists of 16 residues. CDR3 sequence reads: CASSQRGQGDQETQYF. The DNA for the CDR3 is TGTGCCAGCAGCCAAAGGGGACAGGGAGACCAAGAGACCCAGTACTTC.

This clonotype was counted only a few times. The chain combines TRBV12-3 or TRBV12-4 with TRBJ1-6, with 10 positions matching TRBD1. J lost 5 bases, V lost 2 bases, and 3 bases had no gene match. The CDR3 runs to 16 residues. This chain's CDR3 is CASSLRTGGDNSPLHF. In DNA, the CDR3 is TGTGCCAGCAGTTTACGGACAGGGGGGGATAATTCACCCCTCCACTTT.

Points on this clonotype: This may be a read error: a much more frequent sequence differs by one nucleotide. The chain employs TRBV28 and TRBJ2-5; D perhaps matches TRBD1 (7 bases). Trimming removed 8 bases at V and 3 bases at J, with 13 bases between. CDR1 is MDHEN and CDR2 is SYDVKM in the germline V gene. CDR3 length equals 13 residues. Here the CDR3 DNA reads TGTGCCAGCGCCAGGGGGGTTGAAGAGACCCAGTACTTC. Translation: CASARGVEETQYF.